The present TCR beta chain was sequenced within a study of CD8 T cells in acute hepatitis C reinfection. Notes on the study in general: Chronically infected subjects had no follow-up NS3-1073 repertoires. No group differed significantly in the high NS3-1073 repertoire diversity.

On this clone: Its cognate antigen is unknown.

Regarding time point: naive CD8 control sorted from an acute-time-point sample. Donors were people who inject drugs, followed every 3 months. Using immunoSEQ multiplex PCR, the repertoire was profiled, and TCRdb retains in-frame clones only, with some absent. The table lists 30,000 to 45,000 clones, 70% to 90% of them singletons. This TCR came from a woman aged 18-35 years who spontaneously cleared hepatitis C infection. The specimen sequenced was naive CD8+ T cells from PBMCs.

The CDR3 sequence is CAKTGTWRANTGELFF. The CDR3 nucleotides read TGTGCCAAAACTGGTACCTGGCGGGCCAACACCGGGGAGCTGTTTTTT. This rearrangement joins TRBV2 to TRBJ2-2, with a weak D call TRBD2 (5 bases). CDR3 length equals 16 residues. The germline V gene encodes CDR1 SNHLY and CDR2 FYNNEI. The germline V and J ends were trimmed by 10 bases and 2 bases, with 20 bases remaining between them.